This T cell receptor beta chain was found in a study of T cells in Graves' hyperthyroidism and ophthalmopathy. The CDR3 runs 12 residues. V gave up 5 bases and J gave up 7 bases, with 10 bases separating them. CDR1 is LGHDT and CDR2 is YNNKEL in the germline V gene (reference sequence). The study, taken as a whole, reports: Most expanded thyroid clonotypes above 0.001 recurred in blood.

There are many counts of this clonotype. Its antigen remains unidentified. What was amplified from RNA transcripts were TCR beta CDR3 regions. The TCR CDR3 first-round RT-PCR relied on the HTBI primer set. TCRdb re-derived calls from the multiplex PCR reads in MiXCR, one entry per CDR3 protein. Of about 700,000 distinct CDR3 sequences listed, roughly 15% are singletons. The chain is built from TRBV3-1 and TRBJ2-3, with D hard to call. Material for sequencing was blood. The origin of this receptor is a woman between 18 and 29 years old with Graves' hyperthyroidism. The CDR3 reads CASSTLGNTQYF. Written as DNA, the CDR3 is TGTGCCAGCAGCACCTTGGGAAATACGCAGTATTTT.